Sequencing of this TCR beta chain was carried out in a study of blood T cells in healthy people across ages. Overall study results and limits: Reliance upon unsorted PBMCs precluded definitive naive versus antigen-experienced comparison.

Concerning this clonotype: The antigen is undetermined.

Sample-barcoded 5' priming and a J-beta primer mix drove a second PCR of about 7 to 11 cycles. Researchers report that a template-switch adaptor with 12 random nucleotides tagged each cDNA molecule. From the 5' RACE reads, TCRdb called clonotypes with MiXCR, one entry per CDR3 protein. The profile covers about 1 million distinct CDR3 sequences, with around 43% appearing a single time and 18% taken by the ten largest. This CDR3 comprises 11 residues. The germline CDR1 and CDR2 sequences are SQVTM and ANQGSEA. V was clipped by 4 bases and J by 8 bases, with 8 bases between them. In each sample, at least 7 million PBMCs were isolated.

The sequence was collected from a woman aged 55-69 years in good health. V and J are TRBV29-1 and TRBJ1-4; D unclear. Sequenced sample: blood. The CDR3 protein is CSVGGKEKLFF. The DNA of the CDR3 is TGCAGCGTTGGCGGGAAGGAAAAACTGTTTTTT. Variable domain in full (rest from reference TRBV29-1 and TRBJ1-4): SAVISQKPSRDICQRGTSLTIQCQVDSQVTMMFWYRQQPGQSLTLIATANQGSEATYESGFVIDKFPISRPNLTFSTLTVSNMSPEDSSIYLCSVGGKEKLFFGSGTQLSVL.